Presented here are 27 T cell receptor beta chains from one specimen sequenced in a study of chemoradiotherapy in HPV16-positive cancers. The protocol was immunoSEQ multiplex PCR, while the TCRdb copy is restricted to in-frame clones and leaves out a portion. The sample consists of 25,000 to 30,000 clones, about 93% of them appearing once. The sample in question was blood, obtained from a patient who underwent chemoradiotherapy. Source of these receptors: a human donor with HPV-associated anogenital cancer.

This clone was seen a handful of times. The chain couples TRBV6-1 to TRBJ2-5; D may be TRBD1 or TRBD2 (5 bases each). The CDR3 length is 14 residues. Germline V gives CDR1 MNHNS, CDR2 SASEGT. V dropped 7 bases and J dropped 9 bases, with 21 bases sitting between them. CDR3 sequence: CASTPGTVNLAQYF. CDR3 sequence (DNA): TGTGCCAGCACCCCCGGGACCGTTAATCTGGCCCAGTACTTC.

The chain combines TRBV11-2 with TRBJ2-7; 13 nucleotides align to TRBD2. The junction had 7 bases not matched to a gene; V was cut back by 1 base and J by 1 base. CDR1 is SGHAT, CDR2 FQNNGV, per germline. This CDR3 comprises 18 residues. The CDR3 loop reads CASSLGWTSGGPSYEQYF. Here the CDR3 DNA reads TGTGCCAGCAGCTTAGGGTGGACTAGCGGGGGACCATCCTACGAGCAGTACTTC.

The chain links TRBV11-2 to TRBJ2-1; 7 bases are a match to TRBD2. This CDR3 is 18 amino acids long. Germline CDR1 and CDR2: SGHAT and FQNNGV. J gave up 4 bases and V 4 bases, and 16 bases lay outside the gene matches. CDR3: CASSWSPSSAGDYNEQFF. The CDR3 nucleotides are TGTGCCAGCAGCTGGTCCCCTTCCTCGGCGGGGGATTACAATGAGCAGTTCTTC.

The rearrangement uses TRBV18 and TRBJ2-3, with TRBD2 identical over 11 bases. The CDR3 sequence is 20 residues long. The trim removed 2 bases at V and 3 bases at J, leaving 16 bases unmatched. Germline CDR1 reads KGHSH; CDR2 reads LQKENI. CDR3 sequence reads: CASSPFRGTSGPPETDTQYF. The CDR3 coding sequence is TGTGCCAGCTCACCATTCAGGGGGACTAGCGGTCCTCCAGAAACAGATACGCAGTATTTT.

The CDR3 is CASIKGGQGNGYTF. As DNA, the CDR3 is TGTGCCAGCATTAAGGGGGGACAGGGCAATGGCTACACCTTC. The V and J genes are TRBV28 and TRBJ1-2, with 9 bases identical to TRBD1. Per the germline V gene, CDR1 is MDHEN and CDR2 is SYDVKM. Germline trimming cut 7 bases from V and 6 bases from J; bases unmatched to any gene: 9. The CDR3 runs to 14 residues.

The chain has TRBV7-2 and TRBJ2-1; TRBD2 matches 8 bases. The CDR3 totals 14 residues. J lost 5 bases, V lost 4 bases, and 4 bases had no gene match. Germline lookup yields CDR1 SGHTA and CDR2 FQGNSA. CDR3 sequence (DNA): TGTGCCAGCAGCTCGCTAGCGGGCAACAATGAGCAGTTCTTC. Protein product: CASSSLAGNNEQFF.

The V gene is TRBV7-8, the J gene TRBJ2-1, with D possibly TRBD2 on 5 matching bases. Looked up from germline, CDR1 is SGHVS and CDR2 is FQNEAQ. This CDR3 contains 13 residues. Trimming shortened V by 5 bases and J by 16 bases, and 21 bases separated the two germline ends. CDR3: CASSLGLAGVFFF. The DNA for the CDR3 is TGTGCCAGCAGCCTCGGGCTAGCCGGGGTTTTTTTCTTC.

This chain links TRBV9 with TRBJ2-1, with 8 nucleotides matching TRBD2. The V and J ends lost 0 bases and 3 bases, in that order; junction bases with no gene match: 8. Germline V gives CDR1 SGDLS, CDR2 YYNGEE. CDR3 length equals 17 residues. CDR3 nucleotides: TGTGCCAGCAGCGTAGAAGCGGGAGCCTCCTTCTACAATGAGCAGTTCTTC. Protein product: CASSVEAGASFYNEQFF.

This sequence joins TRBV6-5 and TRBJ1-4; TRBD1 aligns across 8 bases. Germline V gene data show CDR1 as MNHEY and CDR2 as SVGAGI. V lost 5 bases and J lost 7; bases outside the gene matches: 3. The CDR3 runs 13 residues. CDR3 in amino acids: CASSRDRIEKLFF. In DNA form, the CDR3 reads TGTGCCAGCAGTCGGGACAGGATTGAAAAACTGTTTTTT.

The chain carries TRBV7-9 and TRBJ2-2, with 9 bases identical to TRBD2. Losses at the gene ends were 10 bases for V and 0 bases for J; bases not matched to a gene: 18. The germline gives CDR1 SEHNR, CDR2 FQNEAQ (reference sequence). CDR3 length: 19 amino acids. CDR3 nucleotides: TGTGCCACCCGTTGGGGGCAAGTAGCGGGGGCCGCGAACACCGGGGAGCTGTTTTTT. It yields the protein CATRWGQVAGAANTGELFF.

The chain joins TRBV7-3 to TRBJ1-2; D is ambiguous. Germline assignment: CDR1 SGHTA and CDR2 FQGTGA. V was clipped by 2 bases and J by 7 bases, with 8 bases between them. The length of the CDR3 is 12 residues. The CDR3: CASSLSAGGYTF. DNA for the CDR3: TGTGCCAGCAGCTTATCGGCTGGTGGCTACACCTTC.

The chain carries TRBV28 and TRBJ2-7; D possibly matches TRBD1 or TRBD2 (6 bases each). CDR1 is MDHEN, CDR2 SYDVKM, per germline. V lost 3 bases and J lost 9, with 12 bases in between. CDR3 length: 12 residues. CDR3 coding DNA: TGTGCCAGCAGTTTTAGGGGGGCGGTGCAGTACTTC. Its protein product is CASSFRGAVQYF.

The gene calls are TRBV15 and TRBJ2-2, with a possible D match to TRBD1 (5 bases). Germline-derived CDR1 and CDR2 are LNHNV and YYDKDF (reference sequence). The CDR3 is 14 residues long. The V gene lost 2 bases and the J gene lost 7 bases, with 11 bases spanning the gap. CDR3 in DNA: TGTGCCACCAGCAGACTCAGGGCGGTCGGGGAGCTGTTTTTT. Its translation: CATSRLRAVGELFF.

This chain connects TRBV6-6 to TRBJ1-2; D unresolved. This CDR3 has 13 residues. Germline V lookup: CDR1 MNHNY, CDR2 SVGAGI (reference sequence). Trimming took off 5 bases at V and 6 bases at J, with 13 bases between the two ends. The CDR3 is CASSPFPTNGYTF. CDR3 coding DNA: TGTGCCAGCAGTCCGTTTCCAACTAATGGCTACACCTTC.

This chain connects TRBV2 to TRBJ2-1; no reliable D call. This CDR3 spans 13 amino acids. V gave up 7 bases and J gave up 6 bases, with 13 bases separating them. Germline lookup yields CDR1 SNHLY and CDR2 FYNNEI. The CDR3 sequence: CASTVIAGNEQFF. The CDR3 DNA follows: TGTGCCAGCACCGTGATAGCCGGCAATGAGCAGTTCTTC.

This chain links TRBV7-2 with TRBJ1-1; tentative D call: TRBD1 (5 bases). Per germline, CDR1 SGHTA and CDR2 FQGNSA. V lost 1 base and J 1 base, leaving 13 bases between the germline ends. The CDR3 loop spans 16 amino acids. This chain's CDR3 is CASSLVGSGANTEAFF. The CDR3 DNA reads TGTGCCAGCAGCTTAGTTGGGTCTGGGGCGAACACTGAAGCTTTCTTT.

The genes are TRBV7-2 and TRBJ2-2; no definite D call. The CDR3 totals 14 residues. The germline CDR1 and CDR2 sequences are SGHTA and FQGNSA. The ends were cut back, 3 bases at V and 4 bases at J, with 9 bases in the middle. In DNA, the CDR3 is TGTGCCAGCAGCTTTACCCAGGTCACCGGGGAGCTGTTTTTT. Translated, it gives CASSFTQVTGELFF. Together with reference TRBV7-2 and TRBJ2-2, the CDR3 gives the full variable domain: GAGVSQSPSNKVTEKGKDVELRCDPISGHTALYWYRQSLGQGLEFLIYFQGNSAPDKSGLPSDRFSAERTGGSVSTLTIQRTQQEDSAVYLCASSFTQVTGELFFGEGSRLTVL.

In this sample, this clone turned up once. The J gene is TRBJ2-1, the V gene TRBV5-1, with 11 bases aligning to TRBD2. V shed 2 bases and J 9 bases; nucleotides not matched to a gene: 10. The CDR3 spans 16 residues. Germline V lookup: CDR1 SGHRS, CDR2 YFSETQ. This chain's CDR3 is CASSFWPTSGKPEQFF. The CDR3 DNA reads TGCGCCAGCAGCTTCTGGCCGACTAGCGGGAAACCTGAGCAGTTCTTC.

The V gene is TRBV2, the J gene TRBJ2-1; D not resolved. The germline gives CDR1 SNHLY, CDR2 FYNNEI. V was pared by 2 bases and J by 9 bases, with 11 bases between. CDR3 length equals 13 residues. DNA for the CDR3: TGTGCCAGCAGTGAACAGACCCGCCGTGAGCAGTTCTTC. Translation gives CASSEQTRREQFF.

The rearrangement uses TRBV4-3 and TRBJ2-5; D remains unclear. In germline, CDR1 is LGHNA, CDR2 YSLEER. The CDR3 sequence is 15 residues long. V lost 4 bases, J lost 4 bases, and 16 bases lay in between. The CDR3, as DNA: TGCGCCAGCAGCCCCCGAATATCTTCGGGAGAGACCCAGTACTTC. Translated: CASSPRISSGETQYF.

This clone has only a few counts. The genes are TRBV6-1 and TRBJ1-6, with TRBD1 as a possible D gene (5 bases). Germline V gene data show CDR1 as MNHNS and CDR2 as SASEGT. V lost 4 bases to trimming and J lost 8 bases, with 9 bases between them. CDR3 length: 13 residues. CDR3 in amino acids: CASSGGDYSPLHF. CDR3 DNA: TGTGCCAGCAGTGGTGGGGACTATTCACCCCTCCACTTT.

The table lists this clone with a count of one. The genes are TRBV14 and TRBJ2-7, with unresolved D. The V end lost 8 bases, the J end lost 0 bases, and 17 bases lay between the germline ends. The CDR3 has 15 residues. In germline, CDR1 is SGHDN, CDR2 FVKESK. The CDR3 sequence is CASGFSTKFSYEQYF. The CDR3 region has the DNA TGTGCCAGCGGCTTCTCGACAAAATTCTCCTACGAGCAGTACTTC.

The J gene is TRBJ2-1, the V gene TRBV2; 10 nucleotides align to TRBD2. CDR3 length: 14 amino acids. Per the germline V gene, CDR1 is SNHLY and CDR2 is FYNNEI. V trimming: 8 bases; J trimming: 9 bases; junction bases outside the gene matches: 10. The CDR3 DNA sequence: TGTGCCAGCGAACTAGCGGGGTCCTTAAGTGAGCAGTTCTTC. Translation gives CASELAGSLSEQFF.

The CDR3: CASSDSQGLNTGELFF. The CDR3 bases are TGTGCCAGCAGCGACTCCCAGGGTCTCAACACCGGGGAGCTGTTTTTT. The chain uses TRBV11-3 and TRBJ2-2; TRBD1 is a possible D gene (5 bases). The CDR3 length is 16 residues. Trimming left V 5 bases short and J 2 bases short, with 15 bases between. Germline-derived CDR1 and CDR2 are SGHNT and YENEEA.

This chain links TRBV6-4 with TRBJ2-5; the D gene is possibly TRBD2 (5 bases). CDR1 MRHNA and CDR2 SNTAGT come from the germline V gene. The CDR3 length is 17 residues. The V end was cut by 0 bases, the J end by 3 bases, with 17 bases between. The CDR3 DNA is TGTGCCAGCAGTGACTCCCCCGAGGCGGGTGGGAAAGAGACCCAGTACTTC. Translated, it gives CASSDSPEAGGKETQYF.

The chain combines TRBV9 with TRBJ1-1; D might be TRBD1 (6 bases). The CDR3 runs 14 residues. V was cut by 3 bases and J by 5 bases, with 14 bases left in between. Germline lookup yields CDR1 SGDLS and CDR2 YYNGEE. In nucleotides, the CDR3 is TGTGCCAGCAGCGGGTTCAAGGGGGGAACTGAAGCTTTCTTT. Translating it yields CASSGFKGGTEAFF.

The rearrangement joins TRBV7-6 to TRBJ2-1; the D is unclear. Trimming removed 0 bases from V and 10 bases from J, with 4 bases in between. The CDR3 covers 11 residues. The germline V gene encodes CDR1 SGHVS and CDR2 FNYEAQ. Here the CDR3 reads CASSLAGEQFF. CDR3 coding DNA: TGTGCCAGCAGCTTAGCAGGGGAGCAGTTCTTC.